The present T cell receptor (beta chain) was sequenced within a study of T cell responses to AZD1222 COVID-19 vaccine (dated by TCRdb to about 2021). Background on the whole study: A total of more than 230 trial participants underwent TCR sequencing, of whom nearly 210 had received two doses of AZD1222 and 26 had received two doses of the MenACWY control vaccine. Trial participants were enrolled into age subgroups of 18-55, 56-69 and 70-plus years, which contained about 150, 27 and 61 TCR-sequenced participants, respectively. The full study reports these points: Participants were mostly white British and included more females than males, and it was suggested by the authors that clonal diversity may have been underestimated. Conclusions about previously exposed vaccinees were limited because only 6 or 7 AZD1222 recipients were SARS-CoV-2 seropositive at baseline. Reportedly, almost half of the unique spike-specific TCRs recognized epitopes lying outside the regions that are mutated in the B.1.351 and B.1.1.7 variants. In the small 56-69-year group, the increase in depth fell short of significance, most likely because of low power. After two AZD1222 doses, spike-specific TCR breadth and depth were significantly higher than at day 0 and than in MenACWY recipients. Because no day 14 peak-response samples were available, repertoires were characterized only after the peak T cell response. Vaccine-associated CD4 TCRs spanned the whole spike protein, with dominant responses in regions 160-218 and 743-854.

In the paper's terms, the time point label means: about 28 days (+/-7) after the second vaccine dose. Because spike-specific TCR depth and breadth did not differ between the two schedules, AZD1222 recipients who got a second dose at roughly 4 weeks were pooled with those who got a second dose at roughly 12 weeks. The vaccinee samples were drawn from two UK trials, COV001 and COV002, one of which was a single-blind randomized controlled phase 2/3 trial testing AZD1222 (ChAdOx1 nCoV-19) in healthy adults. For TCRbeta chain sequencing, PBMC samples were collected from trial participants at day 0 and at day 28 after the second dose. Inclusive of the bounding cysteine and phenylalanine, the CDR3 is 18 residues long. Kept here is only the CDR3 DNA, which spans 54 bases and is read in frame from base 1. V lost 0 bases and J lost 0 bases, and the count of bases not matched to a germline gene is 9. The germline V gene sets CDR1 to SGHRS and CDR2 to YFSETQ.

The CDR3 regions of human TCRbeta chains were analyzed by immunosequencing. As for the authors' bioinformatics: TCRs in the repertoires were compared against a reference library of SARS-CoV-2-specific TCRs that had been generated with the MIRA antigen-specificity platform. Breadth meant the fraction of unique TCRs that were SARS-CoV-2-associated, whereas depth meant the fraction of total T cells that were SARS-CoV-2-associated. Using the MIRA data, every spike-specific TCR was mapped to the spike region that the TCR reacted to and assigned to either a CD4 or a CD8 class. Log10-transformed breadth and depth values were compared by one-way ANOVA with Sidak's multiple comparisons tests. The table was pulled from immuneACCESS by TCRdb, which kept in-frame rearrangements only. Such tables lose some clones; where checked, under half of the loss comes from unresolved V genes, and the rest has no known cause. D and trimming come from the DNA, and the V and J calls and clone size come from that table. The sample table records some 170,000 clones; 88% of these occur just once. The top ten constitute 4.3% of the sample.

A word on this clone: The specificity of this receptor is unknown. No quality values exist for individual bases; no much larger clone is one base distant.

In this chain, TRBV5-1 is recombined with TRBJ2-7; 10 nucleotides in the junction match TRBD1. This TCR derives from an adult who received the AZD1222 COVID-19 vaccine. This specimen consisted of peripheral blood, obtained 28 days after the second AZD1222 dose. For the CDR3, the sequence is CASSLAPPDRGTSYEQYF. Read as DNA, the sequence is TGCGCCAGCAGCTTGGCCCCTCCGGACAGGGGGACCTCCTACGAGCAGTACTTC.